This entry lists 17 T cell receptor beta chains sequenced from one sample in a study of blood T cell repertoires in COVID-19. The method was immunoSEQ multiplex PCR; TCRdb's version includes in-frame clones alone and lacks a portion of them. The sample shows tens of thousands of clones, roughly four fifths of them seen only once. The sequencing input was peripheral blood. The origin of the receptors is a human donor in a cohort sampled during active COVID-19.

The CDR3 reads CSASRQASEKLFF. CDR3 sequence (DNA): TGCAGTGCTAGTAGGCAGGCTTCAGAAAAACTGTTTTTT. This chain links TRBV20-1 with TRBJ1-4; D call uncertain. Germline CDR1 is DFQATT and CDR2 is SNEGSKA (reference sequence). V lost 3 bases to trimming and J lost 8 bases, with 13 bases between them. The CDR3 has 13 amino acids.

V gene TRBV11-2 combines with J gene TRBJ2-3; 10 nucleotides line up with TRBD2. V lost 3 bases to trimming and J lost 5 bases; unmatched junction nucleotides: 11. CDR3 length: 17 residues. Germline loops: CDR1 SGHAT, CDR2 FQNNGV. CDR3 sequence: CASSFTPGLAPGDTQYF. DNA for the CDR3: TGTGCCAGCAGCTTTACACCGGGACTAGCGCCGGGAGATACGCAGTATTTT.

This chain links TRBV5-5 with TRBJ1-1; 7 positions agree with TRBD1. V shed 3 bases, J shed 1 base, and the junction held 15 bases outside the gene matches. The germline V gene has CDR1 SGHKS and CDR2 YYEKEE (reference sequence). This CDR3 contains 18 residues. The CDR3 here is CASSWRGEGAQGNTEAFF. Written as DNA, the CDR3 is TGTGCCAGCAGCTGGAGGGGAGAGGGGGCTCAAGGGAACACTGAAGCTTTCTTT.

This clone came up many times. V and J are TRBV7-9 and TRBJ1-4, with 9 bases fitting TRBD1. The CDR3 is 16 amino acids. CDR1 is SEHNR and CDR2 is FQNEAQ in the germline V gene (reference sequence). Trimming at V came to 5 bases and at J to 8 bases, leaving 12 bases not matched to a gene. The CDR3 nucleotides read TGTGCCAGCAGCGACTCGGACAGGGGTCTTTTGGAAAAACTGTTTTTT. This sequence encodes CASSDSDRGLLEKLFF. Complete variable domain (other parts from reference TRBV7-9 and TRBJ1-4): DTGVSQNPRHKITKRGQNVTFRCDPISEHNRLYWYRQTLGQGPEFLTYFQNEAQLEKSRLLSDRFSAERPKGSFSTLEIQRTEQGDSAMYLCASSDSDRGLLEKLFFGSGTQLSVL.

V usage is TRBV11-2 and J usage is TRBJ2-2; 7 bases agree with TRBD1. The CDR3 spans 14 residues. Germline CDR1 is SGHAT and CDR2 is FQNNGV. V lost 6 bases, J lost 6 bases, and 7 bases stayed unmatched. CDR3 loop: CASSKNRGPGELFF. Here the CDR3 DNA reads TGTGCCAGCAGTAAGAACAGGGGCCCCGGGGAGCTGTTTTTT.

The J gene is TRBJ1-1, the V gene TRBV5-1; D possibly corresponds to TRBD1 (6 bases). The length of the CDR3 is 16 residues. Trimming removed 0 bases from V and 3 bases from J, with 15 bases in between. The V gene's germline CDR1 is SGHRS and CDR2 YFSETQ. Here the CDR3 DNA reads TGCGCCAGCAGCTTGGACCTTGAAGGGGGGGACACTGAAGCTTTCTTT. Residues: CASSLDLEGGDTEAFF.

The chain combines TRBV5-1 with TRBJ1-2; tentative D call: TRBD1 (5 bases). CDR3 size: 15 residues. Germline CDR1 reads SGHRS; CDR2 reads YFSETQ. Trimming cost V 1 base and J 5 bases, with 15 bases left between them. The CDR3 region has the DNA TGCGCCAGCAGCTTGAGTTTACAGGCCGGTTATGGCTACACCTTC. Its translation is CASSLSLQAGYGYTF.

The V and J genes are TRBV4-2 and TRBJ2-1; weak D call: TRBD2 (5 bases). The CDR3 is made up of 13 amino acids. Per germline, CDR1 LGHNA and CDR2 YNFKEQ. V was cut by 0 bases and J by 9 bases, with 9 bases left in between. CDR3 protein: CASSQDPGSEQFF. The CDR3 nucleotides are TGTGCCAGCAGCCAAGATCCTGGGAGTGAGCAGTTCTTC.

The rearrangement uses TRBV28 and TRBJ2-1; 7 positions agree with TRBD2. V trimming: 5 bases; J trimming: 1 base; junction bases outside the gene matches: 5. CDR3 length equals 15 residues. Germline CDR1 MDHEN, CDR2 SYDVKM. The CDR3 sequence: CASSPRGGSYNEQFF. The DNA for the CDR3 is TGTGCCAGCAGTCCACGCGGGGGTTCCTACAATGAGCAGTTCTTC.

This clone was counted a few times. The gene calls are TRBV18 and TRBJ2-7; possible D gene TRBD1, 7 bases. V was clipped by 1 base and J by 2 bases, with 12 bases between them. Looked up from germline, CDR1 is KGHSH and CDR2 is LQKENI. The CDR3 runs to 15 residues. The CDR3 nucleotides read TGTGCCAGCTCACCACAGGGGGCTAGCGCCTACGAGCAGTACTTC. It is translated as CASSPQGASAYEQYF.

CDR3 nucleotides: TGTGCCAGTAGTTCACCGGGACAGTGGTACCAAGAGACCCAGTACTTC. Protein product: CASSSPGQWYQETQYF. This chain links TRBV19 with TRBJ2-5; 7 bases match TRBD1. Germline-derived CDR1 and CDR2 are LNHDA and SQIVND (reference sequence). V was clipped by 5 bases and J by 0 bases; unmatched bases: 9. The CDR3 spans 16 residues.

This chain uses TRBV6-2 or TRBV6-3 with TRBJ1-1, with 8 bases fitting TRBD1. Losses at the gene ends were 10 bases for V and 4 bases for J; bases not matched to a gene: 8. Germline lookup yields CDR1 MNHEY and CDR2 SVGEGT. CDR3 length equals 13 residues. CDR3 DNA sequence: TGTGCCACCAGCAGGGGGCGGGGCACTGAAGCTTTCTTT. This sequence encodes CATSRGRGTEAFF.

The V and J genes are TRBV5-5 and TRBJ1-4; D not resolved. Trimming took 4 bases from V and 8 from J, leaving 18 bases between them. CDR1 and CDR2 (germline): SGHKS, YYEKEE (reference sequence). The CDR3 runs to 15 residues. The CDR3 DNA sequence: TGTGCCAGCAGCAAAAACGCGGGTTTTGGGGAAAAACTGTTTTTT. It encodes CASSKNAGFGEKLFF.

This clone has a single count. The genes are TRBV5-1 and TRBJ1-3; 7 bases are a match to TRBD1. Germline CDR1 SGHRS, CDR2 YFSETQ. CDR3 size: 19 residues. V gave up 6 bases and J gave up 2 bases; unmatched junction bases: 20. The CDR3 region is CASTIQPRPATGAGNTIYF. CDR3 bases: TGCGCCAGCACCATCCAACCCCGCCCAGCTACAGGGGCTGGAAACACCATATATTTT.

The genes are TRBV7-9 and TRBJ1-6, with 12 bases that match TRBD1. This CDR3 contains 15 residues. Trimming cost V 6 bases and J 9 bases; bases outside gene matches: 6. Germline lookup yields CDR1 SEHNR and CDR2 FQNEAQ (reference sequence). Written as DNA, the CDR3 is TGTGCCAGCAGTCCCGGGACAGGGGGCTTTTCACCCCTCCACTTT. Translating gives CASSPGTGGFSPLHF.

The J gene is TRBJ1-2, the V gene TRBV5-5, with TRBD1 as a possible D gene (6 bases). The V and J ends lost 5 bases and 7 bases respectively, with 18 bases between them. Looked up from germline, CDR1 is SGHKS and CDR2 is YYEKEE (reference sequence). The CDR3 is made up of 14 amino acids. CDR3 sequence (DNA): TGTGCCAGCAGAGCGGGGACACGTGGGGGTGGCTACACCTTC. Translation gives CASRAGTRGGGYTF.

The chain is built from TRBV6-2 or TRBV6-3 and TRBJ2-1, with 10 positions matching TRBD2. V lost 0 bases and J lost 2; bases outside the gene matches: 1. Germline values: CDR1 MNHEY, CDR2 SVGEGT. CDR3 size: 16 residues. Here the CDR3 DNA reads TGTGCCAGCAGTTACTCGACTAGCGGGCCCTACAATGAGCAGTTCTTC. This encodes CASSYSTSGPYNEQFF.